A selection of T cell receptor beta chains follows, all from one sample in a study of OX40 agonist ivuxolimab in advanced cancers. The table came from immunoSEQ multiplex PCR; TCRdb's copy has only in-frame clones and leaves some out. The sample includes 50,000 to 70,000 clones, roughly 80% seen only once; the top ten take around 3.6%. This sample comprised CD4+ or CD8+ T cells sorted from blood, obtained in a trial of the OX40 agonist ivuxolimab. The receptors originated from an adult with an advanced solid tumor such as melanoma, head and neck, liver or kidney cancer. Each CDR3 is given with its conserved first and last residue. D genes are given only for firm matches. Expanded clones are given a class, and other clones once, few, many or no size at all.

d_call clone_size j_call v_call cdr3_nt cdr3_aa
TRBD2 NA TRBJ2-7 TRBV7-2 TGTGCCAGCAGCGATCTAGCGGGAGACTCCTACGAGCAGTACTTC CASSDLAGDSYEQYF
TRBD1 NA TRBJ2-7 TRBV27 TGTGCCAGCAGTTTCCAACTGACAGGGAACTCCTACGAGCAGTACTTC CASSFQLTGNSYEQYF
TRBD2 NA TRBJ2-2 TRBV18 TGTGCCAGCTCACTGGGACTAGTCGACACCGGGGAGCTGTTTTTT CASSLGLVDTGELFF
TRBD1 few TRBJ1-1 TRBV7-9 TGTGCCAGCAGCTTAGGAGGACAGGTAGCTGAAGCTTTCTTT CASSLGGQVAEAFF
TRBD1 NA TRBJ2-5 TRBV19 TGTGCCAGTAGTCTCTGGACAGGGGCAGAGACCCAGTACTTC CASSLWTGAETQYF
NA NA TRBJ2-1 TRBV28 TGTGCCAGCACGACAACTAGAGACTATAGCTACAATGAGCAGTTCTTC CASTTTRDYSYNEQFF
NA NA TRBJ2-2 TRBV28 TGTGCCAGCAGTTCCCCGGACCTTTCGAACACCGGGGAGCTGTTTTTT CASSSPDLSNTGELFF
NA NA TRBJ2-5 TRBV7-3 TGTGCCAGCAGCTTAGGAAGCCAAGAGACCCAGTACTTC CASSLGSQETQYF
TRBD2 once TRBJ2-5 TRBV4-3 TGCGCCAGCAGCCAAGTGGGGAGGGAAGAGACCCAGTACTTC CASSQVGREETQYF
TRBD2 NA TRBJ2-2 TRBV19 TGTGCCAGTAGTATAGTGGGGACTAGCTATGGGGAGCTGTTTTTT CASSIVGTSYGELFF
NA NA TRBJ1-1 TRBV6-6 TGTGCCAGCAGTTCGCCAGGGCGATCCACTGAAGCTTTCTTT CASSSPGRSTEAFF
NA few TRBJ1-1 TRBV9 TGTGCCAGCAGCGAAGACAGGCCGAACACTGAAGCTTTCTTT CASSEDRPNTEAFF
NA NA TRBJ2-7 TRBV20-1 TGCAGTGCCATCCTTTTGGGCGAGCAGTACTTC CSAILLGEQYF
NA NA TRBJ2-3 TRBV7-9 TGTGCCAGCAGCTTAAGACAGAGTCGCACAGATACGCAGTATTTT CASSLRQSRTDTQYF
NA NA TRBJ2-1 TRBV19 TGTGCCAGTAGTATAGTACTAGACCGAAACAATGAGCAGTTCTTC CASSIVLDRNNEQFF
TRBD1 once TRBJ2-5 TRBV27 TGTGCCAGCAGTCTTGGACAGGGAGTAGAGACCCAGTACTTC CASSLGQGVETQYF
NA few TRBJ1-4 TRBV5-4 TGTGCCAGCAGCTCGGATTATAATGAAAAACTGTTTTTT CASSSDYNEKLFF
NA NA TRBJ2-3 TRBV5-5 TGTGCCAGCAGCTTTCTTGATACAGATACGCAGTATTTT CASSFLDTDTQYF
TRBD2 NA TRBJ2-3 TRBV11-3 TGTGCCAGCAGCTTATCAGCGGGAGGAACAGATACGCAGTATTTT CASSLSAGGTDTQYF
NA NA TRBJ2-6 TRBV7-9 TGTGCCAGCAGCCCGCTGGTCAACGCCCTGACTTTC CASSPLVNALTF
NA NA TRBJ1-4 TRBV6-1 TGTGCCAGCACGTCGGGGGGATTATCTGAAAAACTGTTTTTT CASTSGGLSEKLFF
TRBD2 NA TRBJ2-7 TRBV4-1 TGCGCCAGCAGCCAAGGTTACGGGGGGGACACTTTAGAGCAGTACTTC CASSQGYGGDTLEQYF
NA few TRBJ2-3 TRBV19 TGTGCCAGTAGTATAAGCTCTAACACAGATACGCAGTATTTT CASSISSNTDTQYF
TRBD2 NA TRBJ2-7 TRBV7-6 TGTGCCAGCAGCCCGACTAGCGGGAGTGACGAGCAGTACTTC CASSPTSGSDEQYF
NA NA TRBJ1-2 TRBV6-5 TGTGCCAGCAGTTCTGAGGGAATTAGAGGCTACACCTTC CASSSEGIRGYTF
TRBD1 NA TRBJ2-3 TRBV7-9 TGTGCCAGCAGTGCCGGGACAGGTCGCACAGATACGCAGTATTTT CASSAGTGRTDTQYF
NA NA TRBJ1-3 TRBV7-6 TGTGCCAGCAGCTTACATCCCAGCCAGTCTTTTGGAAACACCATATATTTT CASSLHPSQSFGNTIYF
TRBD2 NA TRBJ2-1 TRBV5-1 TGCGCCAGCAGCTTGGGACTAGCGGGAGGGAGTGAGCAGTTCTTC CASSLGLAGGSEQFF
NA NA TRBJ1-3 TRBV7-2 TGTGCCAGCAGCGCGCAGGGTGTCCCTGGAAACACCATATATTTT CASSAQGVPGNTIYF
NA NA TRBJ2-1 TRBV27 TGTGCCAGCAGTTTGGATCCCGACCCCTACAATGAGCAGTTCTTC CASSLDPDPYNEQFF
NA NA TRBJ2-3 TRBV5-4 TGTGCCAGCAGCGACGGGCCCCACACAGATACGCAGTATTTT CASSDGPHTDTQYF
NA NA TRBJ2-3 TRBV4-1 TGCGCCAGCAGCCCAGGGGACCGCACAGATACGCAGTATTTT CASSPGDRTDTQYF
TRBD1 NA TRBJ1-2 TRBV18 TGTGCCAGCTCACCTCAGGGGGTCGACGGCTACACCTTC CASSPQGVDGYTF
NA NA TRBJ2-7 TRBV28 TGTGCCAGCAGTCCATCCGGCCAGCCGCTCGCGTACGAGCAGTACTTC CASSPSGQPLAYEQYF
NA NA TRBJ1-5 TRBV4-1 TGCGCCAGCAGCCAAGGGGGGGACCCCTATCAGCCCCAGCATTTT CASSQGGDPYQPQHF
NA NA TRBJ2-5 TRBV28 TGTGCCAGCAGCAGAGGACCTAGCCAAGAGACCCAGTACTTC CASSRGPSQETQYF
TRBD2 NA TRBJ2-7 TRBV19 TGTGCCAGTAGTATCGAGATGACATCCGTGACTAGCGGGTGGTCCTACGAGCAGTACTTC CASSIEMTSVTSGWSYEQYF
TRBD2 NA TRBJ2-5 TRBV15 TGTGCCACCAGCAGAGAAACTAGCGGGACGGGAGAGACCCAGTACTTC CATSRETSGTGETQYF
TRBD2 NA TRBJ2-5 TRBV28 TGTGCCAGCAGTCCACTAGCGGGAGAAGAGACCCAGTACTTC CASSPLAGEETQYF
NA NA TRBJ2-5 TRBV11-3 TGTGCCAGCAGCTTAATCGTCGGAGGGTACCAAGAGACCCAGTACTTC CASSLIVGGYQETQYF
NA NA TRBJ2-7 TRBV7-6 TGTGCCAGCAGCTTAGCGGGTTTCTACGAGCAGTACTTC CASSLAGFYEQYF
NA NA TRBJ2-7 TRBV5-6 TGTGCCAGCAGCTTAGAGGGAGGAATGTCCTACGAGCAGTACTTC CASSLEGGMSYEQYF
TRBD1 NA TRBJ2-5 TRBV5-6 TGTGCCAGCAGCTTGGTAGGGCCGGACAGGGTGAAGACCCAGTACTTC CASSLVGPDRVKTQYF
TRBD2 NA TRBJ2-1 TRBV28 TGTGCCAGCAGTTTAGCTTTAGCGGGGACACATAATGAGCAGTTCTTC CASSLALAGTHNEQFF
NA NA TRBJ2-2 TRBV6-5 TGTGCCAGCAGTTACTCTACCAGCGCCGGGGAGCTGTTTTTT CASSYSTSAGELFF
NA NA TRBJ2-7 TRBV14 TGTGCCAGCAGCCAAGGAGGCAGGGGCAGTACCTACGAGCAGTACTTC CASSQGGRGSTYEQYF
NA NA TRBJ1-2 TRBV6-5 TGTGCCAGCTTCAGTCACTATGGCTACACCTTC CASFSHYGYTF
NA NA TRBJ2-3 TRBV19 TGTGCCAACACAGATACGCAGTATTTT CANTDTQYF
NA NA TRBJ2-7 TRBV30 TGTGCCTGGAAGGGGGGCCTCCGCTCCTACGAGCAGTACTTC CAWKGGLRSYEQYF
TRBD1 NA TRBJ2-5 TRBV4-1 TGCGCCAGCAGCCAAGGGTACGGGGACAGAGAGACCCAGTACTTC CASSQGYGDRETQYF
NA NA TRBJ2-5 TRBV15 TGTGCCACCAGCAGACCGGGACTCCGCCAAGAGACCCAGTACTTC CATSRPGLRQETQYF
NA NA TRBJ1-1 TRBV4-3 TGCGCCAGCAGTCATAGACCCCGCCAAGGGACTGAAGCTTTCTTT CASSHRPRQGTEAFF
TRBD1 NA TRBJ2-3 TRBV11-3 TGTGCCAGCAGTCGCGACAGGGCCCAGTATTTT CASSRDRAQYF
NA NA TRBJ2-2 TRBV7-2 TGTGCCAGCAGCTCAGGGCCGGGTCTCGGGGAGCTGTTTTTT CASSSGPGLGELFF